This T cell receptor beta chain appears in the sequencing data of a study of blood T cell repertoires in COVID-19. Study-wide context: Samples taken during acute and convalescent COVID-19 were collected in the United States, Italy and Spain. In each case, the material was cDNA or gDNA derived from T cells, B-cell-depleted T cells, or PBMCs.

In the original processing: How many nucleated cells were present was estimated from reference gene primer amplification. Only in-frame clones appear in the TCRdb table, and some are missing; sequencing was by immunoSEQ multiplex PCR. From that table come the V and J calls and clone size; the DNA was used to work out D and trimming. The table records about 120,000 clones, more than 75% of them present only once. Germline-derived CDR1 and CDR2 are SEHNR and FQNEAQ (reference sequence). This CDR3 comprises 15 residues. The V end lost 5 bases, the J end lost 1 base, and 12 bases lay between the germline ends.

V and J are TRBV7-9 and TRBJ1-3; D is perhaps TRBD1 (6 bases). This clonotype originated in a human donor in a cohort sampled during active COVID-19. Sequenced sample: peripheral blood. The CDR3 protein is CASSPQQGSGNTIYF. DNA of the CDR3: TGTGCCAGCAGCCCGCAGCAGGGGTCTGGAAACACCATATATTTT.